The next 9 T cell receptor beta chains were all read from a single sample in a study of identical twins. TCRdb recomputed calls from the 5' RACE reads with MiXCR, one row per CDR3 protein. This sample has 540,000 or so distinct CDR3 sequences, with approximately 20% found just once. A further study also used this sample, focusing on yellow fever vaccine responses in identical twins.

The sample comprised CD4+ T cells sorted from blood. The receptors were gathered from a woman aged 18-29 years in good health.

CDR3 in DNA: TGTGCCAGCAGCCCTCTTTTGGGGGGCAATCAGCCCCAGCATTTT. Protein product: CASSPLLGGNQPQHF. The chain links TRBV12-3 or TRBV12-4 to TRBJ1-5; a weak D match, TRBD1 (5 bases). With 6 bases removed from V and 2 bases from J, the gap between germline ends came to 14 bases. The CDR3 length is 15 residues.

The V call is TRBV5-1, the J call TRBJ2-3; 7 nucleotides align to TRBD1. This CDR3 has 15 residues. Germline loops: CDR1 SGHRS, CDR2 YFSETQ. V gave up 0 bases and J gave up 6 bases; unmatched junction bases: 7. In DNA, the CDR3 is TGCGCCAGCAGCTTGGCCAGTGTCAGGGGGGATACGCAGTATTTT. It is translated as CASSLASVRGDTQYF.

The chain recombines TRBV2 with TRBJ2-7, with D maybe TRBD1 (6 bases). Germline CDR1 SNHLY, CDR2 FYNNEI. Between the trimmed V and J ends, which lost 5 bases and 6 bases, there was a span of 17 bases. The CDR3 extends over 14 amino acids. The CDR3 is CASSPRQAGSEQYF. The CDR3 bases are TGTGCCAGCAGTCCTAGACAGGCAGGCAGCGAGCAGTACTTC.

This clonotype has a count of ten or more. The V call is TRBV3-1, the J call TRBJ2-6; the D is unclear. V lost 4 bases and J 0 bases, leaving 10 bases between the germline ends. Germline CDR1 LGHDT, CDR2 YNNKEL (reference sequence). The CDR3 is 16 residues long. CDR3 loop: CASSRIRSSGANVLTF. Here the CDR3 DNA reads TGTGCCAGCAGCCGAATCCGGTCCTCTGGGGCCAACGTCCTGACTTTC.

This clonotype came up a few times. The chain joins TRBV15 to TRBJ2-3, with TRBD2 matching 8 bases. The V gene's germline CDR1 is LNHNV and CDR2 YYDKDF (reference sequence). Losses at the gene ends were 7 bases for V and 4 bases for J; bases not matched to a gene: 4. The CDR3 has 13 residues. DNA of the CDR3: TGTGCCACCAACGGGGGGGTGGCAGATACGCAGTATTTT. Translation: CATNGGVADTQYF.

This chain links TRBV12-3 or TRBV12-4 with TRBJ2-7; TRBD2 agrees at 11 bases. This CDR3 has 17 amino acids. The ends lost 1 base at V and 2 bases at J; junction bases unmatched: 7. The CDR3 bases are TGTGCCAGCAGTTTAGAGTATAGACTAGCGGGACCCTACGAGCAGTACTTC. Translating gives CASSLEYRLAGPYEQYF.

The rearrangement uses TRBV15 and TRBJ2-7; 10 nucleotides agree with TRBD2. The V and J ends lost 4 bases and 0 bases, in that order; junction bases with no gene match: 3. CDR3 length: 15 residues. Germline V gene data show CDR1 as LNHNV and CDR2 as YYDKDF (reference sequence). DNA of the CDR3: TGTGCCACCAGCATAGCGGGAGGATACTCCTACGAGCAGTACTTC. This translates into CATSIAGGYSYEQYF. Based on the CDR3 plus reference TRBV15 and TRBJ2-7, the full variable domain is DAMVIQNPRYQVTQFGKPVTLSCSQTLNHNVMYWYQQKSSQAPKLLFHYYDKDFNNEADTPDNFQSRRPNTSFCFLDIRSPGLGDTAMYLCATSIAGGYSYEQYFGPGTRLTVT.

This clonotype has a count of ten or more. The chain links TRBV12-3 or TRBV12-4 to TRBJ1-4; D gene ambiguous. The CDR3 extends over 18 amino acids. V gave up 2 bases and J gave up 8 bases, with 24 bases separating them. CDR3 in amino acids: CASSLRGMELHGNEKLFF. The CDR3 DNA follows: TGTGCCAGCAGTTTACGAGGGATGGAGCTGCACGGGAACGAAAAACTGTTTTTT.

The chain links TRBV12-1 to TRBJ2-1; the table's D call, TRBD2, was not checked against the DNA. TRBV12-1 is assigned pseudogene status. This CDR3 region has 16 residues. The CDR3 bases are TGTGCCAGCAGCTTGGGCACTAGCGGGAGGTACAATGAGCAGTTCTTC. Protein: CASSLGTSGRYNEQFF.